This TCR beta chain was observed in a study of regulatory T cells in long-lasting Graves disease. Germline loops: CDR1 SEHNR, CDR2 FQNEAQ (reference sequence). CDR3 size: 15 residues. Described time point: newly diagnosed GD, antithyroid drugs for less than 3 months. The TCR library was made from RNA extracted from PBMCs. This clonotype was picked up a small number of times. One junction end does not reproduce the germline sequence, and a read error may be involved. Combining iRepertoire HTBI primers with Arm-PCR of CDR3 regions, the authors built TCR beta libraries. TCRdb re-derived calls from the multiplex PCR reads in MiXCR, one entry per CDR3 protein. The table records 550,000 or so distinct CDR3 sequences, around 12% of them present only once. These data were also filed under a second study, of T cells in Graves' hyperthyroidism and ophthalmopathy.

The sequencing used peripheral blood mononuclear cells (PBMCs), collected at new diagnosis, from a patient treated with antithyroid drugs. V and J are TRBV7-9 and TRBJ2-1, with D maybe TRBD2 (6 bases). The sequence was collected from a woman in her thirties with Graves disease. The CDR3 loop reads CASSLVSGPYDEQFF. CDR3 DNA sequence: TGTGCCAGCAGCTTAGTCAGCGGGCCCTACGATGAGCAGTTCTTC. Full variable domain (rest looked up from reference TRBV7-9 and TRBJ2-1): DTGVSQNPRHKITKRGQNVTFRCDPISEHNRLYWYRQTLGQGPEFLTYFQNEAQLEKSRLLSDRFSAERPKGSFSTLEIQRTEQGDSAMYLCASSLVSGPYDEQFFGPGTRLTVL.